A single sample is the source of the 26 T cell receptor beta chains below, sequenced in a study of T cells in women clearing cervical HPV infection. Data came from immunoSEQ multiplex PCR; TCRdb stores just in-frame clones and leaves some out. The sample table sets out some 20,000 clones. Material for sequencing was blood buffy coat. The source of these receptors is a woman between 18 and 70 years old with a cervical HPV16 infection that either progressed to CIN3+ or cleared (not recorded which).

For this clone: The CDR3 end lies 3 residues beyond the end of the read and is filled in from the germline J gene. The V gene is TRBV7-8, the J gene TRBJ2-1; 11 bases fit TRBD2. CDR3 size: 15 residues. Trimming cost V 4 bases and J 5 bases; bases outside gene matches: 4. Germline-derived CDR1 and CDR2 are SGHVS and FQNEAQ. Here the CDR3 reads CASSSLAGGDNEQFF. The CDR3 bases that were read are TGTGCCAGCAGCTCTCTAGCGGGGGGCGACAATGAG.

As to this clone: The sequence runs out 3 residues before the end of the CDR3; the remainder is reconstructed from the germline J gene. This sequence joins TRBV5-1 and TRBJ2-3; 7 bases agree with TRBD1. Germline assignment: CDR1 SGHRS and CDR2 YFSETQ. J lost 1 base, V lost 4 bases, and 6 bases had no gene match. The length of the CDR3 is 15 residues. Here the CDR3 reads CASSSRDSRTDTQYF. The sequenced CDR3 bases are TGCGCCAGCAGCAGCCGGGACAGTCGCACAGATACG.

On this clone: Read sequence stops 3 residues before the CDR3 end, and the germline J gene provides the missing end. The rearrangement uses TRBV11-3 and TRBJ2-7, with TRBD1 identical over 7 bases. The germline CDR1 and CDR2 sequences are SGHNT and YENEEA. V lost 2 bases to trimming and J lost 3 bases; unmatched junction nucleotides: 4. The length of the CDR3 is 14 residues. The CDR3 bases that were read are TGTGCCAGCAGCTTAAGGGACAGCCTCTACGAG. It specifies CASSLRDSLYE. The CDR3 in its entirety is CASSLRDSLYEQYF.

A note on this clone: Read data end 3 residues before the CDR3 end; the end is taken from the germline J gene. The chain has TRBV4-2 and TRBJ1-2; 11 nucleotides agree with TRBD1. The germline V gene encodes CDR1 LGHNA and CDR2 YNFKEQ. CDR3 length equals 16 residues. CDR3 residues: CASSRIAWDRGTGYTF. CDR3 DNA, as far as it was read: TGTGCCAGCAGCCGCATAGCATGGGACAGGGGGACGGGC.

Note on this clone: The CDR3 end falls 3 residues outside the read, so it is completed with the germline J gene. Additional DNA sequences in this sample encode the identical CDR3. The gene calls are TRBV5-1 and TRBJ2-1, with 11 positions matching TRBD2. Germline CDR1 is SGHRS and CDR2 is YFSETQ. The CDR3 covers 17 residues. Unmatched junction bases numbered 8, after V lost 6 bases and J lost 0 bases. Partial CDR3 DNA: TGCGCCAGCACAGGGACTAGCGGCGCCTTCTCCTACAATGAG. This encodes CASTGTSGAFSYNE. The full CDR3 protein is CASTGTSGAFSYNEQFF.

With regard to this clone: The CDR3 end lies 3 residues beyond the end of the read and is filled in from the germline J gene. This chain uses TRBV20-1 with TRBJ2-1; TRBD1 matches at 12 bases. The J segment lost 9 bases and the V segment lost 1 base, leaving 7 bases of the junction unmatched. The CDR3 consists of 15 residues. In germline, CDR1 is DFQATT, CDR2 SNEGSKA (reference sequence). CDR3 DNA, as far as it was read: TGCAGTGCTAGAGGGGGGACAGGGGGCTACGGTGAG. This encodes CSARGGTGGYGE. The whole CDR3 region reads CSARGGTGGYGEQFF.

Concerning this clone itself: The read ends 3 residues shy of where the CDR3 ends; the end is completed using the germline J gene. The rearrangement joins TRBV7-6 to TRBJ2-7; 12 bases are shared with TRBD2. J was trimmed by 5 bases and V by 5 bases; bases with no gene match: 7. Per germline, CDR1 SGHVS and CDR2 FNYEAQ. CDR3 length: 15 residues. The sequenced CDR3 bases are TGTGCCAGCAGCACCCGACTAGCGGGGGCCCACGAG. It yields the protein CASSTRLAGAHE. The CDR3 as a whole reads CASSTRLAGAHEQYF. Supplemented by reference TRBV7-6 and TRBJ2-7, the full variable domain reads GAGVSQSPRYKVTKRGQDVALRCDPISGHVSLYWYRQALGQGPEFLTYFNYEAQQDKSGLPNDRFSAERPEGSISTLTIQRTEQRDSAMYRCASSTRLAGAHEQYFGPGTRLTVT.

Details on this clone: The read is 3 residues too short to cover the CDR3 end, so that end is filled in from the germline J gene. The chain recombines TRBV6-2 or TRBV6-3 with TRBJ2-3; D ambiguous. From germline, CDR1 is MNHEY and CDR2 SVGEGT. The CDR3 is 14 residues long. The DNA read from the CDR3 is TGTGCCAGCAGTTACTCGGGCAATAATCAGCCG. Amino acids: CASSYSGNNQP. The whole CDR3 protein reads CASSYSGNNQPQYF.

As concerns this clone: Read sequence stops 3 residues before the CDR3 end, and the germline J gene provides the missing end. V and J are TRBV19 and TRBJ1-5; a weak D match, TRBD1 (6 bases). CDR1 and CDR2 from the germline V gene are LNHDA and SQIVND (reference sequence). The CDR3 is made up of 14 amino acids. Trimming pared 11 bases from V and 3 bases from J, leaving 17 bases between. CDR3 amino acids: CASTEGGNNQPQHF. Incomplete CDR3 DNA: TGTGCCTCTACGGAAGGGGGAAACAATCAGCCC. Full variable domain (outside the CDR3, taken from reference TRBV19 and TRBJ1-5): DGGITQSPKYLFRKEGQNVTLSCEQNLNHDAMYWYRQDPGQGLRLIYYSQIVNDFQKGDIAEGYSVSREKKESFPLTVTSAQKNPTAFYLCASTEGGNNQPQHFGDGTRLSIL.

About this clone itself: The read terminates 3 residues ahead of where the CDR3 ends, so the germline J gene completes it. The V gene is TRBV3-1 (or the pseudogene TRBV3-2), the J gene TRBJ2-1, with D perhaps matching TRBD1 (6 bases). Trimming shortened V by 2 bases and J by 0 bases, and 17 bases separated the two germline ends. This CDR3 region has 18 residues. Germline V lookup: CDR1 LGHDT, CDR2 YNNKEL (reference sequence). CDR3 DNA, as far as it was read: TGTGCCAGCAGCCAAAAGAACAGGGTAGCACGCTCCTACAATGAG. Protein sequence: CASSQKNRVARSYNE. The whole CDR3 reads CASSQKNRVARSYNEQFF.

With regard to this clone: With the read ending 3 residues before the CDR3 end, the germline J gene is used to fill in that end. The chain uses TRBV4-1 and TRBJ2-3, with TRBD2 matching 8 bases. V lost 4 bases, J lost 2 bases, and 5 bases stayed unmatched. This CDR3 region has 15 residues. Germline CDR1 is MGHRA and CDR2 is YSYEKL. Here the CDR3 reads CASSPSGGLTDTQYF. The CDR3 DNA, read in part, is TGCGCCAGCAGCCCGAGCGGGGGCCTCACAGATACG.

The CDR3 is CASRKGQYNSPLFF. Incomplete CDR3 DNA: TGCGCCAGCAGAAAAGGACAGTATAATTCACCA. The chain couples TRBV10-1 to TRBJ1-4; TRBD1 might be the D (6 bases). The read terminates 3 residues ahead of where the CDR3 ends, so the germline J gene completes it. The germline CDR1 and CDR2 sequences are WNHNN and SYGVQD (reference sequence). This CDR3 is built from 14 residues.

With respect to this clone: The CDR3 end is not reached by the read, which stops 3 residues before it; the germline J gene fills it in. The chain couples TRBV5-1 to TRBJ2-5, with 7 positions matching TRBD1. Germline CDR1 is SGHRS and CDR2 is YFSETQ. V lost 4 bases and J lost 5; bases outside the gene matches: 5. This CDR3 is built from 13 residues. Partial CDR3 DNA: TGCGCCAGCAGCCTGACAGGGATGGAGACC. It is translated as CASSLTGMET. The whole CDR3 sequence is CASSLTGMETQYF.

In regard to this clone: The CDR3 end falls 3 residues outside the read, so it is completed with the germline J gene. The gene calls are TRBV12-5 and TRBJ2-5; the D gene is possibly TRBD1 (5 bases). Germline values: CDR1 LGHNT, CDR2 FRNRAP. Trimming pared 1 base from V and 4 bases from J, leaving 7 bases between. The CDR3 runs to 13 residues. CDR3 amino acids: CASGLGQLETQYF. CDR3 DNA, as far as it was read: TGTGCTAGTGGTTTGGGACAGTTAGAGACC.

About this clone: From the germline J gene comes the end of the CDR3, since the read stops 3 residues before it. J is TRBJ2-3 and V is TRBV12-3 or TRBV12-4, with D possibly called TRBD1 or TRBD2 (5 bases each). The CDR3 spans 13 residues. The chain's CDR3 is CASSLVRGETQYF. CDR3 bases read: TGTGCCAGCAGTTTAGTGAGGGGTGAGACG.

Note on this clone: The read ends 3 residues shy of where the CDR3 ends; the end is completed using the germline J gene. The genes are TRBV19 and TRBJ1-2; tentatively, D is TRBD1 (5 bases). The germline V gene encodes CDR1 LNHDA and CDR2 SQIVND (reference sequence). This CDR3 has 14 amino acids. The CDR3 loop reads CASSIGGGSYDYTF. CDR3 DNA (partial): TGTGCCAGTAGTATCGGGGGAGGGTCCTACGAC. The full variable domain, in which reference TRBV19 and TRBJ1-2 provide the parts outside the CDR3, is DGGITQSPKYLFRKEGQNVTLSCEQNLNHDAMYWYRQDPGQGLRLIYYSQIVNDFQKGDIAEGYSVSREKKESFPLTVTSAQKNPTAFYLCASSIGGGSYDYTFGSGTRLTVV.

As regards this clone: Read data end 3 residues before the CDR3 end; the end is taken from the germline J gene. The chain links TRBV30 to TRBJ2-4; 8 nucleotides agree with TRBD1. This CDR3 contains 16 residues. CDR1 is GTSNPN, CDR2 SVGIG, per germline (reference sequence). CDR3 loop: CAWSDLPPGQGYGQYF. The DNA read from the CDR3 is TGTGCCTGGAGTGACCTTCCCCCTGGACAGGGCTATGGT.

CDR3 DNA, as far as it was read: TGTGCCAGTAGTATGGTGGGACAGGGGGCCGGGGAG. Translated: CASSMVGQGAGE. Given in full, the CDR3 is CASSMVGQGAGELFF. V usage is TRBV19 and J usage is TRBJ2-2; 11 bases are shared with TRBD1. The CDR3 end falls 3 residues outside the read, so it is completed with the germline J gene. This CDR3 region has 15 residues. Germline values: CDR1 LNHDA, CDR2 SQIVND (reference sequence). After removal of 3 bases from V and 6 bases from J, the junction contained 3 bases not matched to a gene.

As concerns this clone: The read terminates 3 residues ahead of where the CDR3 ends, so the germline J gene completes it. J is TRBJ1-4 and V is TRBV30, with D unresolved. V was shortened by 3 bases and J by 7 bases, with 12 bases between the two germline ends. This CDR3 contains 13 residues. Germline V gene lookup returns CDR1 GTSNPN and CDR2 SVGIG (reference sequence). The CDR3 sequence: CAWSFAVSEKLFF. Partial CDR3 DNA: TGTGCCTGGAGCTTCGCGGTCTCTGAAAAA.

In regard to this clone: The read ends 3 residues before the CDR3 terminus; that terminus is restored from the germline J gene. This chain links TRBV9 with TRBJ1-4, with a tentative D call TRBD1 (5 bases). The germline V gene encodes CDR1 SGDLS and CDR2 YYNGEE. Trimming left V 5 bases short and J 0 bases short, with 11 bases between. This CDR3 is 15 amino acids long. This CDR3 reads CASSPRQSTNEKLFF. The CDR3 DNA, read in part, is TGTGCCAGCAGTCCTCGACAGTCAACTAATGAAAAA.

As to this clone: Read coverage stops 3 residues before the CDR3 terminus; the germline J gene supplies the remainder. J is TRBJ2-2 and V is TRBV6-4; a possible D gene is TRBD1 (5 bases). Germline-derived CDR1 and CDR2 are MRHNA and SNTAGT. The CDR3 has 14 amino acids. V shed 2 bases and J shed 1 base, with 5 bases lying between them. Incomplete CDR3 DNA: TGTGCCAGCAGTGACGGACAGAACACCGGGGAG. Its translation is CASSDGQNTGE. The full CDR3 reads CASSDGQNTGELFF.

As concerns this clone: The read is 3 residues too short to cover the CDR3 end, so that end is filled in from the germline J gene. The chain uses TRBV6-2 or TRBV6-3 and TRBJ1-3; 7 bases line up with TRBD1. CDR1 MNHEY and CDR2 SVGEGT come from the germline V gene. After removal of 6 bases from V and 0 bases from J, the junction contained 5 bases not matched to a gene. This CDR3 spans 15 amino acids. The CDR3 DNA, read in part, is TGTGCCAGCAGCAGGGACAGCTTCTCTGGAAACACC. Amino acid sequence: CASSRDSFSGNT. The full CDR3 is CASSRDSFSGNTIYF.

Worth noting for this clone: The read finishes 3 residues shy of the CDR3 end, and the germline J gene is used to complete it. The genes are TRBV28 and TRBJ1-5, with D unclear. V lost 3 bases to trimming and J lost 3 bases, with 6 bases between them. Germline CDR1 is MDHEN and CDR2 is SYDVKM. CDR3 length: 13 amino acids. This chain's CDR3 is CASSLGPNQPQHF. Incomplete CDR3 DNA: TGTGCCAGCAGTTTGGGCCCCAATCAGCCC.

About this clone: The read ends 3 residues before the CDR3 terminus; that terminus is restored from the germline J gene. The chain uses TRBV20-1 and TRBJ1-1; 7 nucleotides align to TRBD1. This CDR3 is 14 amino acids long. Germline CDR1 reads DFQATT; CDR2 reads SNEGSKA (reference sequence). Trimming took 6 bases from V and 4 from J; bases not matched to a gene: 11. The CDR3 sequence is CSAWDSGSVTEAFF. The covered CDR3 bases are TGCAGTGCATGGGACAGTGGCTCGGTCACTGAA.

The CDR3 region is CATSRDQGTSYTEAFF. The CDR3 bases that were read are TGTGCCACCAGCAGAGATCAGGGGACATCTTACACTGAA. The gene calls are TRBV15 and TRBJ1-1, with D perhaps matching TRBD1 (6 bases). The observed sequence ends 3 residues before the CDR3 terminus, with the missing tail filled in from the germline J gene. Germline CDR1 is LNHNV and CDR2 is YYDKDF (reference sequence). The CDR3 is 16 amino acids. Trimming removed 0 bases at V and 3 bases at J, with 14 bases between. Using reference TRBV15 and TRBJ1-1 for the parts outside the CDR3, the full variable domain is DAMVIQNPRYQVTQFGKPVTLSCSQTLNHNVMYWYQQKSSQAPKLLFHYYDKDFNNEADTPDNFQSRRPNTSFCFLDIRSPGLGDTAMYLCATSRDQGTSYTEAFFGQGTRLTVV.

About this clone: The read halts 3 residues ahead of the CDR3 end, with the missing end drawn from the germline J gene. Other DNA sequences in this specimen translate into the identical CDR3. This chain joins TRBV30 and TRBJ2-7; D remains unclear. Per the germline V gene, CDR1 is GTSNPN and CDR2 is SVGIG (reference sequence). CDR3 length: 13 residues. V was cut by 0 bases and J by 1 base, with 7 bases left in between. The sequenced CDR3 bases are TGTGCCTGGAGTGTGCCCACTTCCTACGAG. It yields the protein CAWSVPTSYE. The full CDR3 sequence reads CAWSVPTSYEQYF. The whole variable domain, filled in from reference TRBV30 and TRBJ2-7, reads SQTIHQWPATLVQPVGSPLSLECTVEGTSNPNLYWYRQAAGRGLQLLFYSVGIGQISSEVPQNLSASRPQDRQFILSSKKLLLSDSGFYLCAWSVPTSYEQYFGPGTRLTVT.